This T cell receptor beta chain was captured in a study of blood T cell repertoires in COVID-19. Germline trimming cut 4 bases from V and 4 bases from J; bases unmatched to any gene: 8. The V gene's germline CDR1 is SGHDT and CDR2 YYEEEE. The CDR3 has 16 residues. As handled by the study authors: Amplifying reference gene primers gave estimates of nucleated cell counts. Some clones are missing from TCRdb's copy, which holds only in-frame ones; the method was immunoSEQ multiplex PCR. V and J calls and clone size are copied from that table; D and trimming were computed from the DNA. The repertoire consists of roughly 320,000 clones, with approximately 84% occurring once and the leading ten covering approximately 4.1%.

This sequence originates from a man younger than 40 who had recovered from COVID-19. V is TRBV5-6 and J is TRBJ1-6, with TRBD1 identical over 7 bases. The specimen sequenced was PBMCs or T cells enriched from blood (not recorded which). The CDR3 sequence is CASSEGQALYNSPLHF. In nucleotides, the CDR3 is TGTGCCAGCAGCGAAGGACAGGCACTTTATAATTCACCCCTCCACTTT.